This TCR beta chain appears in the sequencing data of a study of OX40 agonist ivuxolimab in advanced cancers. Study details: Patients in dose escalation had liver, melanoma, kidney or head and neck cancers.

A single count supports this clone. The V gene's germline CDR1 is LGHNA and CDR2 YSLEER. V dropped 1 base and J dropped 4 bases, with 14 bases sitting between them. The CDR3 runs to 15 residues. Some clones are missing from TCRdb's copy, which holds only in-frame ones; the method was immunoSEQ multiplex PCR. The sample holds some 40,000 clones, about 94% seen once. The material was CD4+ or CD8+ T cells sorted from blood, obtained in a trial of the OX40 agonist ivuxolimab. The chain uses TRBV4-3 and TRBJ2-7; the D is unclear. The TCR originated in an adult with an advanced solid tumor such as melanoma, head and neck, liver or kidney cancer. For the CDR3, the DNA is TGCGCCAGCAGCCAAGGGTTGCGGCAGACATACGAGCAGTACTTC. Its protein is CASSQGLRQTYEQYF.